Detailed here is one T cell receptor beta chain. The germline V gene has CDR1 SGHRS and CDR2 YFSETQ. CDR3 length equals 15 residues. V shed 4 bases, J shed 1 base, and the junction held 4 bases outside the gene matches. Under the authors' procedure: Amplifying reference gene primers gave estimates of nucleated cell counts. Generated by immunoSEQ multiplex PCR, the TCRdb table keeps only in-frame clones and is missing some. V and J calls and clone size follow that table, whereas D and trimming were derived from the DNA. The sample lists about 280,000 clones; 83% were seen once. These data belong to a study of blood T cell repertoires in COVID-19. Looking at the study overall: From the United States, Italy and Spain came samples of acute and convalescent COVID-19. From T cells, B-cell-depleted T cells, or PBMCs came the material, which was cDNA or gDNA.

The J gene is TRBJ2-2, the V gene TRBV5-1, with 7 bases identical to TRBD1. This TCR was sampled from a woman aged 50 to 60 who had recovered from COVID-19. The sample taken for sequencing was peripheral blood. For the CDR3, the DNA is TGCGCCAGCAGCCCGACAGGGAGGAACACCGGGGAGCTGTTTTTT. Protein product: CASSPTGRNTGELFF. Complete variable domain (other parts from reference TRBV5-1 and TRBJ2-2): KAGVTQTPRYLIKTRGQQVTLSCSPISGHRSVSWYQQTPGQGLQFLFEYFSETQRNKGNFPGRFSGRQFSNSRSEMNVSTLELGDSALYLCASSPTGRNTGELFFGEGSRLTVL.